The T cell receptor (beta chain) described here comes from a study of blood T cell repertoires in COVID-19 (dated by TCRdb to about 2020). Describing the broader study: The collaborator samples originated in the United States, Italy and Spain and spanned the acute and convalescent phases of COVID-19. The sample metadata nearly always contained a de-identified subject ID, COVID-19 status, age in years and sex. The repertoires were released in a freely available public database intended as a resource for research on the immune response to SARS-CoV-2. Deeply sampled blood TCRbeta repertoires from subjects exposed to, actively infected with, or recovered from COVID-19 were included in the dataset. The samples were drawn from two sources: the first 160 participants of the ongoing ImmuneRACE study, and 1,200 or so subjects contributed by 6 global collaborators. Where HLA class I and class II types were available, the types were taken from metadata supplied by the sample provider, not from assay-based typing. The prospective study material was composed of cDNA or gDNA derived from T cells, B-cell-depleted T cells, or PBMCs. Study-level results and caveats: The quantity of clinical and demographic metadata differed by source and by participant and was supplied without curation.

In the prospective study, participants were roughly 18 to 100 years old, resided in under 30 geographic areas of the United States, and were enrolled through a virtual design. In the prospective study, participants were assigned to cohorts based on the clinical history participants reported in a screening survey and a study questionnaire. For ImmuneRACE Cohort 3, a participant was defined as recovered based on two consecutive negative NP/OP PCR tests, clearance by a healthcare professional, or resolution of symptoms. Each participant in the prospective study had whole blood, serum and a nasopharyngeal or oropharyngeal swab collected by mobile phlebotomists. Prospective study participants could optionally give additional blood draws and questionnaires over a roughly two-month period. Blood samples from the prospective study were shipped frozen or at room temperature prior to DNA extraction. To note about this clone: Its antigen is currently not known. No base quality information exists; no much larger clone differs at one position.

TCRbeta CDR3 regions were amplified from genomic DNA by means of the immunoSEQ Assay, a bias-controlled multiplex PCR. The paper's data handling went like this. The number of nucleated cells in each sample was estimated from the amplification of reference gene primers within the assay. Sequence reads were collapsed and filtered to measure the absolute abundance of every unique TCRbeta CDR3 rearrangement. For each sample, productive Simpson clonality was calculated as the square root of Simpson's diversity index over productive rearrangements. In its TCRdb copy, this immuneACCESS table keeps in-frame sequences only and misses some clones. Where compared with another copy, unresolved V genes explain less than half of these, and the others have no known cause. D and trimming come from the DNA, and the V and J calls and clone size come from that table. The sample table contains around 310,000 clones; only one count was recorded for 89% of them. The ten biggest clones cover over 8.5% of the sample.

At the junction V is shortened by 6 bases and J by 3 bases; bases outside the gene matches: 8. CDR3 length: 14 amino acids, cysteine to phenylalanine. The only DNA kept is the CDR3, 42 bases in frame from the first base. From a lookup of the germline V gene, CDR1 and CDR2 are MNHEY and SVGAGI. Material: PBMCs or T cells enriched from blood (not recorded which). The chain employs TRBV6-5 and TRBJ2-7; 7 central nucleotides agree with TRBD2. The clonotype was recovered from a young woman who had recovered from COVID-19. The DNA sequence is as follows: TGTGCCAGCAGGTCCCTACTAGCGAACTACGAGCAGTACTTC. It encodes CASRSLLANYEQYF.